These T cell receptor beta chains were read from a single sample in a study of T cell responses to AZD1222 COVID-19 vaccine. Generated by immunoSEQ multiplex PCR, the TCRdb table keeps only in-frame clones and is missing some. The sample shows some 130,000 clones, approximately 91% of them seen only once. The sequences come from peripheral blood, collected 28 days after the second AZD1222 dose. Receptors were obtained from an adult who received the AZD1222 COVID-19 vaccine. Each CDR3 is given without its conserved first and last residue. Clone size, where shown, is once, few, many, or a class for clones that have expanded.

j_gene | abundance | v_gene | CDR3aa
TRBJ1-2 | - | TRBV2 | ASSERQRTGYT
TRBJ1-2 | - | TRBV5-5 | ASSLVTGAGT
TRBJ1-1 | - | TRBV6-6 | ASSFSAVENTEAF
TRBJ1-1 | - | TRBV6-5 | ASTKTIENTEAF
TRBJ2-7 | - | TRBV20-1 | SAKGSYEQY
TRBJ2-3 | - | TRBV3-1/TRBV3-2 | ASSTNPNSGGTQY
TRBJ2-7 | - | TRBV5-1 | ASSLVTGSYEQY
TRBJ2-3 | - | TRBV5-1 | ASRGEADTQY
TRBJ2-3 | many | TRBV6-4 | ASSDSASGGTDTQY
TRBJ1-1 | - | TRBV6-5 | ASSYSPSGNTEAF
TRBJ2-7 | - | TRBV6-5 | ASRAGTYLYEQY
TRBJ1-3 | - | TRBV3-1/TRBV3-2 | ASSPRVKISSGNTIY
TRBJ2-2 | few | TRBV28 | ASRLRRGEVVSGELF
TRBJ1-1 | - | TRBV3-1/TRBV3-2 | ASSRGDRGAEAF
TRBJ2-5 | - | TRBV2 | ASSINRDRVRETQY
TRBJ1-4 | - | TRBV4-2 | ASSQDRAPNEKLF
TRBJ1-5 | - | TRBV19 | ASGGLGSRNQPQH
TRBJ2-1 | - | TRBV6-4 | ASSAPDPTAYNEQF
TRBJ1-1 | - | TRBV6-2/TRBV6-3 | ASSYSGSRWTEAF
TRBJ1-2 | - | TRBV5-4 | ATSTGLDGYT
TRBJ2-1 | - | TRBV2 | ASEGLAAFSYNEQF
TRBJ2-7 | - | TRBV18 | ASSPVQGASYEQY
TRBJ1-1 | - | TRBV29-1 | SVESGFTEAF
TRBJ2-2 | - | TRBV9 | ASSVGHINTGELF
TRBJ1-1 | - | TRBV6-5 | AKRYRRMNTEAF
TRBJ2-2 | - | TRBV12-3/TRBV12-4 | ASSHTGAGELF
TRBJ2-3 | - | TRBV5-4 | AIRDPITDTQY
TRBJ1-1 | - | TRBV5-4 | ASSSNGGALEKTEAF
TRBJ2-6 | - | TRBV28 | ASSFHGSGANVLT
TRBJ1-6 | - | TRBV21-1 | ASSKEGRRNSPLH
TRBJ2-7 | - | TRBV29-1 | SVELDSSYEQY
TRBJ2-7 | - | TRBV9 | ASSVGRGFIYEQY
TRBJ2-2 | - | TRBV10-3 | AISEIDRDTGELF
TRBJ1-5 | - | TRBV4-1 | ASSQDWRGAPG
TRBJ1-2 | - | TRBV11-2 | ASSLDLWAGSSGYT
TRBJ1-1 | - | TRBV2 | ASSEQGNTEAF
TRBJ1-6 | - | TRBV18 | ASSPSGRKGNSPLH
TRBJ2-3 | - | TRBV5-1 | ASSLGQGGKDTQY
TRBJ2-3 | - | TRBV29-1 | SVGQASTDTQY
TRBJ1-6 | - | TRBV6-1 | ASSERQGDSPLH
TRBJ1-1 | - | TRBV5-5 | ASSFRVPMNTEAF
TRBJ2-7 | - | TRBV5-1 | ASSPGGYEQY
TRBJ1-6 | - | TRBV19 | ASRIGRQGSNSPLH
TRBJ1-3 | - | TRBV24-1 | ATSDPSGPGGHTIY
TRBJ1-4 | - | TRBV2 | ASNLDRVNEKLF
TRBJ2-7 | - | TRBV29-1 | SVGRQGPYEQY
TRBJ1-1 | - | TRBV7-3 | ASSWQPNTEAF
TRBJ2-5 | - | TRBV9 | ASSVQTSGRWGQETQY
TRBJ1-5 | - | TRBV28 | ASSFVGGYSNQPQH
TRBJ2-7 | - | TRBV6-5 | ASTGLAGGGYEQY
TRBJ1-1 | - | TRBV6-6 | ASSYRQANTEAF
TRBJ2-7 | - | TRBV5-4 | ASSLASYEQY
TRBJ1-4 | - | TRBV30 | ALVGTGGLATNEKLF
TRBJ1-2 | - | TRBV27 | ASSTYRDLSYT
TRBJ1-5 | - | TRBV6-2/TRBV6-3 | ASSPSLRGGNQPQH
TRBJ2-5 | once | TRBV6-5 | ASKGTGGRQETQY
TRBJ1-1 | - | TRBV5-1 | ASSLGQPGTEAF
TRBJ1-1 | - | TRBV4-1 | ASRATGAGRLGGAF
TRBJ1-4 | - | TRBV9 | ASSVQTGTEELF
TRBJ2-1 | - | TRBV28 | ASSLLAGPLRYNEQF